The 21 T cell receptor beta chains below all came from one sample that was sequenced in a study of blood T cell repertoires in COVID-19. Only in-frame clones appear in the TCRdb table, and some are missing; sequencing was by immunoSEQ multiplex PCR. The repertoire holds about 190,000 clones, with around 87% as singletons. Source material: peripheral blood. These receptors were collected from a man over 45 with acute or convalescent COVID-19.

The chain is built from TRBV9 and TRBJ2-7; D uncertain. Trimming took 4 bases from V and 1 from J, leaving 12 bases between them. Per the germline V gene, CDR1 is SGDLS and CDR2 is YYNGEE. The CDR3 is 14 amino acids. CDR3 protein: CASSLPTCSYEQYV. Here the CDR3 DNA reads TGTGCCAGCAGCCTTCCGACTTGTTCCTACGAGCAGTACGTC.

This clone has more than one count but fewer than ten. This chain links TRBV2 with TRBJ2-7; D possibly corresponds to TRBD1 (5 bases). The CDR3 runs to 13 residues. Germline V gene sequence: CDR1 SNHLY, CDR2 FYNNEI. V lost 7 bases to trimming and J lost 2 bases, with 12 bases between them. This CDR3 reads CASTTARPYEQYF. CDR3 DNA: TGTGCCAGCACGACAGCCAGACCCTACGAGCAGTACTTC.

A single count supports this clone. The chain couples TRBV7-7 to TRBJ2-5; 8 nucleotides match TRBD2. Germline CDR1 SSHAT, CDR2 FNYEAQ (reference sequence). Losses at the gene ends were 5 bases for V and 4 bases for J; bases not matched to a gene: 6. The CDR3 consists of 14 residues. The CDR3 protein is CASSPWTSRETQYF. CDR3 sequence (DNA): TGTGCCAGCAGCCCTTGGACTAGCAGAGAGACCCAGTACTTC.

The gene calls are TRBV18 and TRBJ2-2, with D unclear. Trimming removed 8 bases at V and 7 bases at J, with 14 bases between. Germline CDR1 KGHSH, CDR2 LQKENI. There are 13 residues in the CDR3. The CDR3 DNA is TGTGCCAGCGCCGAATTAGGAGACGGGGAGCTGTTTTTT. Translating gives CASAELGDGELFF.

The V and J genes are TRBV19 and TRBJ1-5; the match to TRBD1 covers 12 bases. The CDR3 spans 15 residues. Germline CDR1 and CDR2: LNHDA and SQIVND (reference sequence). Unmatched junction bases numbered 6, after V lost 6 bases and J lost 6 bases. The CDR3 region is CASRPGQGAPQPQHF. For the CDR3, the DNA is TGTGCCAGTAGACCGGGACAGGGGGCGCCTCAGCCCCAGCATTTT.

The V and J genes are TRBV5-3 and TRBJ1-1; tentative D call: TRBD1 (6 bases). TRBV5-3 is sorted into the ORF group, with uncertain function. CDR3 length: 14 amino acids. The V and J ends lost 4 bases and 1 base respectively, with 11 bases between them. For the CDR3, the DNA is TGTGCCAGAAGCCCGGGACACTCGAACACTGAAGCTTTCTTT. Protein: CARSPGHSNTEAFF.

The rearrangement joins TRBV7-3 to TRBJ2-3; D gene uncertain. CDR3 size: 16 residues. Between the trimmed V and J ends, which lost 9 bases and 1 base, there was a span of 20 bases. Germline loops: CDR1 SGHTA, CDR2 FQGTGA. CDR3 sequence (DNA): TGTGCCAGTTCCCGAATGACGGGTTTCGGCACAGATACGCAGTATTTT. This codes for CASSRMTGFGTDTQYF.

CDR3 in DNA: TGTGCCAGCAGCCCTAGGGCAGGGGGCCACACAGATACGCAGTATTTT. Residues: CASSPRAGGHTDTQYF. This chain uses TRBV5-4 with TRBJ2-3, with TRBD1 identical over 8 bases. The V and J ends lost 4 bases and 2 bases, in that order; junction bases with no gene match: 9. CDR3 length equals 16 residues. Germline V gene lookup returns CDR1 SGHNT and CDR2 YYREEE (reference sequence). Based on the CDR3 plus reference TRBV5-4 and TRBJ2-3, the full variable domain is ETGVTQSPTHLIKTRGQQVTLRCSSQSGHNTVSWYQQALGQGPQFIFQYYREEENGRGNFPPRFSGLQFPNYSSELNVNALELDDSALYLCASSPRAGGHTDTQYFGPGTRLTVL.

This chain links TRBV4-1 with TRBJ1-3; no clear D. There are 13 residues in the CDR3. Germline values: CDR1 MGHRA, CDR2 YSYEKL. The V end was cut by 0 bases, the J end by 9 bases, with 9 bases between. The chain's CDR3 is CASSQDGDFTIYF. CDR3 nucleotides: TGCGCCAGCAGCCAAGATGGAGACTTCACCATATATTTT.

The chain joins TRBV4-3 to TRBJ2-5; 9 bases map to TRBD2. With 1 base clipped from V and 5 bases from J, the junction kept 8 bases outside the gene matches. CDR1 and CDR2 (germline): LGHNA, YSLEER. This CDR3 contains 16 residues. The CDR3 region is CASSQGSGGGAETQYF. The DNA of the CDR3 is TGCGCCAGCAGCCAAGGGTCTGGCGGGGGGGCCGAGACCCAGTACTTC.

This chain links TRBV4-2 with TRBJ1-1; D is perhaps TRBD1 (5 bases). Germline V gene sequence: CDR1 LGHNA, CDR2 YNFKEQ. The CDR3 is made up of 16 amino acids. The V and J ends lost 0 bases and 1 base respectively, with 12 bases between them. The CDR3: CASSQDRAGRNTEAFF. The DNA for the CDR3 is TGTGCCAGCAGCCAAGATCGGGCAGGGCGGAACACTGAAGCTTTCTTT.

This clone appeared a single time. V is TRBV6-6 and J is TRBJ1-6; 7 bases agree with TRBD1. Germline CDR1 MNHNY, CDR2 SVGAGI (reference sequence). This CDR3 contains 16 residues. The V and J ends lost 4 bases and 7 bases, in that order; junction bases with no gene match: 10. CDR3 region: CASSFHATGFNSPLHF. The CDR3 nucleotides are TGTGCCAGCAGTTTCCACGCGACAGGGTTCAATTCACCCCTCCACTTT.

The V and J genes are TRBV15 and TRBJ2-7, with TRBD1 matching 7 bases. Per the germline V gene, CDR1 is LNHNV and CDR2 is YYDKDF (reference sequence). V was clipped by 3 bases and J by 6 bases; unmatched bases: 8. This CDR3 has 14 residues. CDR3: CATSSRTGLSEQYV. The DNA for the CDR3 is TGTGCCACCAGCAGCCGGACAGGTTTGAGCGAGCAGTACGTC.

J is TRBJ1-4 and V is TRBV4-1, with D unresolved. Deletions cut 2 bases from V and 3 bases from J, with 13 bases between. Germline V gene data show CDR1 as MGHRA and CDR2 as YSYEKL. There are 16 residues in the CDR3. CDR3 residues: CASSQPLRGSNEKLFF. CDR3 coding DNA: TGCGCCAGCAGCCAACCTCTCCGGGGTTCTAATGAAAAACTGTTTTTT.

This clone was seen just once. The chain combines TRBV4-1 with TRBJ1-5; D may be TRBD1 (5 bases). In germline, CDR1 is MGHRA, CDR2 YSYEKL. Trimming pared 1 base from V and 6 bases from J, leaving 13 bases between. The CDR3 sequence is 15 residues long. CDR3 DNA sequence: TGCGCCAGCAGCCAAGGGGAGGGCGGGGGTCAGCCCCAGCATTTT. As protein: CASSQGEGGGQPQHF.

This chain connects TRBV9 to TRBJ2-3; no clear D. CDR3 length: 16 residues. Germline V gene sequence: CDR1 SGDLS, CDR2 YYNGEE. V lost 0 bases, J lost 3 bases, and 14 bases lay in between. This chain's CDR3 is CASSVGARSSTDTQYF. The CDR3 nucleotides are TGTGCCAGCAGCGTAGGGGCCCGATCCTCTACAGATACGCAGTATTTT.

The V gene is TRBV5-4, the J gene TRBJ2-1, with D hard to call. The CDR3 covers 11 residues. V was pared by 0 bases and J by 10 bases, with 5 bases between. Germline V lookup: CDR1 SGHNT, CDR2 YYREEE (reference sequence). CDR3 sequence reads: CASSLAMEQFF. The CDR3 DNA follows: TGTGCCAGCAGCTTGGCCATGGAGCAGTTCTTC.

The V call is TRBV13, the J call TRBJ2-2; D is possibly TRBD1 (6 bases). Germline V gene sequence: CDR1 PRHDT, CDR2 FYEKMQ (reference sequence). The CDR3 covers 17 residues. Trimming left V 0 bases short and J 5 bases short, with 16 bases between. The CDR3 sequence: CASSLGGRGVGTGELFF. The DNA for the CDR3 is TGTGCCAGCAGCTTAGGGGGCAGGGGTGTCGGAACCGGGGAGCTGTTTTTT.

The chain has TRBV19 and TRBJ1-1, with 7 bases aligning to TRBD1. Trimming at V came to 7 bases and at J to 6 bases, leaving 11 bases not matched to a gene. CDR3 size: 14 residues. Germline V gene lookup returns CDR1 LNHDA and CDR2 SQIVND (reference sequence). CDR3 sequence reads: CASNQNRGIAEAFF. For the CDR3, the DNA is TGTGCCAGTAACCAGAACAGGGGTATTGCTGAAGCTTTCTTT.

The rearrangement links TRBV10-3 to TRBJ2-2, with D maybe TRBD1 (5 bases). The CDR3 is 15 residues long. V lost 10 bases and J 5 bases, leaving 20 bases between the germline ends. Looked up from germline, CDR1 is ENHRY and CDR2 is SYGVKD. In DNA form, the CDR3 reads TGTGCCACCGAAAAGGGGCAGGGCGGAACCGGGGAGCTGTTTTTT. Its protein product is CATEKGQGGTGELFF.

The rearrangement joins TRBV28 to TRBJ1-5; 8 bases align to TRBD1. Germline V lookup: CDR1 MDHEN, CDR2 SYDVKM. V was pared by 2 bases and J by 5 bases, with 8 bases of the junction left unmatched. The CDR3 is 16 residues long. CDR3 protein: CASSLPSRGRDQPQHF. CDR3 DNA: TGTGCCAGCAGTTTACCCTCCAGGGGGCGGGATCAGCCCCAGCATTTT.